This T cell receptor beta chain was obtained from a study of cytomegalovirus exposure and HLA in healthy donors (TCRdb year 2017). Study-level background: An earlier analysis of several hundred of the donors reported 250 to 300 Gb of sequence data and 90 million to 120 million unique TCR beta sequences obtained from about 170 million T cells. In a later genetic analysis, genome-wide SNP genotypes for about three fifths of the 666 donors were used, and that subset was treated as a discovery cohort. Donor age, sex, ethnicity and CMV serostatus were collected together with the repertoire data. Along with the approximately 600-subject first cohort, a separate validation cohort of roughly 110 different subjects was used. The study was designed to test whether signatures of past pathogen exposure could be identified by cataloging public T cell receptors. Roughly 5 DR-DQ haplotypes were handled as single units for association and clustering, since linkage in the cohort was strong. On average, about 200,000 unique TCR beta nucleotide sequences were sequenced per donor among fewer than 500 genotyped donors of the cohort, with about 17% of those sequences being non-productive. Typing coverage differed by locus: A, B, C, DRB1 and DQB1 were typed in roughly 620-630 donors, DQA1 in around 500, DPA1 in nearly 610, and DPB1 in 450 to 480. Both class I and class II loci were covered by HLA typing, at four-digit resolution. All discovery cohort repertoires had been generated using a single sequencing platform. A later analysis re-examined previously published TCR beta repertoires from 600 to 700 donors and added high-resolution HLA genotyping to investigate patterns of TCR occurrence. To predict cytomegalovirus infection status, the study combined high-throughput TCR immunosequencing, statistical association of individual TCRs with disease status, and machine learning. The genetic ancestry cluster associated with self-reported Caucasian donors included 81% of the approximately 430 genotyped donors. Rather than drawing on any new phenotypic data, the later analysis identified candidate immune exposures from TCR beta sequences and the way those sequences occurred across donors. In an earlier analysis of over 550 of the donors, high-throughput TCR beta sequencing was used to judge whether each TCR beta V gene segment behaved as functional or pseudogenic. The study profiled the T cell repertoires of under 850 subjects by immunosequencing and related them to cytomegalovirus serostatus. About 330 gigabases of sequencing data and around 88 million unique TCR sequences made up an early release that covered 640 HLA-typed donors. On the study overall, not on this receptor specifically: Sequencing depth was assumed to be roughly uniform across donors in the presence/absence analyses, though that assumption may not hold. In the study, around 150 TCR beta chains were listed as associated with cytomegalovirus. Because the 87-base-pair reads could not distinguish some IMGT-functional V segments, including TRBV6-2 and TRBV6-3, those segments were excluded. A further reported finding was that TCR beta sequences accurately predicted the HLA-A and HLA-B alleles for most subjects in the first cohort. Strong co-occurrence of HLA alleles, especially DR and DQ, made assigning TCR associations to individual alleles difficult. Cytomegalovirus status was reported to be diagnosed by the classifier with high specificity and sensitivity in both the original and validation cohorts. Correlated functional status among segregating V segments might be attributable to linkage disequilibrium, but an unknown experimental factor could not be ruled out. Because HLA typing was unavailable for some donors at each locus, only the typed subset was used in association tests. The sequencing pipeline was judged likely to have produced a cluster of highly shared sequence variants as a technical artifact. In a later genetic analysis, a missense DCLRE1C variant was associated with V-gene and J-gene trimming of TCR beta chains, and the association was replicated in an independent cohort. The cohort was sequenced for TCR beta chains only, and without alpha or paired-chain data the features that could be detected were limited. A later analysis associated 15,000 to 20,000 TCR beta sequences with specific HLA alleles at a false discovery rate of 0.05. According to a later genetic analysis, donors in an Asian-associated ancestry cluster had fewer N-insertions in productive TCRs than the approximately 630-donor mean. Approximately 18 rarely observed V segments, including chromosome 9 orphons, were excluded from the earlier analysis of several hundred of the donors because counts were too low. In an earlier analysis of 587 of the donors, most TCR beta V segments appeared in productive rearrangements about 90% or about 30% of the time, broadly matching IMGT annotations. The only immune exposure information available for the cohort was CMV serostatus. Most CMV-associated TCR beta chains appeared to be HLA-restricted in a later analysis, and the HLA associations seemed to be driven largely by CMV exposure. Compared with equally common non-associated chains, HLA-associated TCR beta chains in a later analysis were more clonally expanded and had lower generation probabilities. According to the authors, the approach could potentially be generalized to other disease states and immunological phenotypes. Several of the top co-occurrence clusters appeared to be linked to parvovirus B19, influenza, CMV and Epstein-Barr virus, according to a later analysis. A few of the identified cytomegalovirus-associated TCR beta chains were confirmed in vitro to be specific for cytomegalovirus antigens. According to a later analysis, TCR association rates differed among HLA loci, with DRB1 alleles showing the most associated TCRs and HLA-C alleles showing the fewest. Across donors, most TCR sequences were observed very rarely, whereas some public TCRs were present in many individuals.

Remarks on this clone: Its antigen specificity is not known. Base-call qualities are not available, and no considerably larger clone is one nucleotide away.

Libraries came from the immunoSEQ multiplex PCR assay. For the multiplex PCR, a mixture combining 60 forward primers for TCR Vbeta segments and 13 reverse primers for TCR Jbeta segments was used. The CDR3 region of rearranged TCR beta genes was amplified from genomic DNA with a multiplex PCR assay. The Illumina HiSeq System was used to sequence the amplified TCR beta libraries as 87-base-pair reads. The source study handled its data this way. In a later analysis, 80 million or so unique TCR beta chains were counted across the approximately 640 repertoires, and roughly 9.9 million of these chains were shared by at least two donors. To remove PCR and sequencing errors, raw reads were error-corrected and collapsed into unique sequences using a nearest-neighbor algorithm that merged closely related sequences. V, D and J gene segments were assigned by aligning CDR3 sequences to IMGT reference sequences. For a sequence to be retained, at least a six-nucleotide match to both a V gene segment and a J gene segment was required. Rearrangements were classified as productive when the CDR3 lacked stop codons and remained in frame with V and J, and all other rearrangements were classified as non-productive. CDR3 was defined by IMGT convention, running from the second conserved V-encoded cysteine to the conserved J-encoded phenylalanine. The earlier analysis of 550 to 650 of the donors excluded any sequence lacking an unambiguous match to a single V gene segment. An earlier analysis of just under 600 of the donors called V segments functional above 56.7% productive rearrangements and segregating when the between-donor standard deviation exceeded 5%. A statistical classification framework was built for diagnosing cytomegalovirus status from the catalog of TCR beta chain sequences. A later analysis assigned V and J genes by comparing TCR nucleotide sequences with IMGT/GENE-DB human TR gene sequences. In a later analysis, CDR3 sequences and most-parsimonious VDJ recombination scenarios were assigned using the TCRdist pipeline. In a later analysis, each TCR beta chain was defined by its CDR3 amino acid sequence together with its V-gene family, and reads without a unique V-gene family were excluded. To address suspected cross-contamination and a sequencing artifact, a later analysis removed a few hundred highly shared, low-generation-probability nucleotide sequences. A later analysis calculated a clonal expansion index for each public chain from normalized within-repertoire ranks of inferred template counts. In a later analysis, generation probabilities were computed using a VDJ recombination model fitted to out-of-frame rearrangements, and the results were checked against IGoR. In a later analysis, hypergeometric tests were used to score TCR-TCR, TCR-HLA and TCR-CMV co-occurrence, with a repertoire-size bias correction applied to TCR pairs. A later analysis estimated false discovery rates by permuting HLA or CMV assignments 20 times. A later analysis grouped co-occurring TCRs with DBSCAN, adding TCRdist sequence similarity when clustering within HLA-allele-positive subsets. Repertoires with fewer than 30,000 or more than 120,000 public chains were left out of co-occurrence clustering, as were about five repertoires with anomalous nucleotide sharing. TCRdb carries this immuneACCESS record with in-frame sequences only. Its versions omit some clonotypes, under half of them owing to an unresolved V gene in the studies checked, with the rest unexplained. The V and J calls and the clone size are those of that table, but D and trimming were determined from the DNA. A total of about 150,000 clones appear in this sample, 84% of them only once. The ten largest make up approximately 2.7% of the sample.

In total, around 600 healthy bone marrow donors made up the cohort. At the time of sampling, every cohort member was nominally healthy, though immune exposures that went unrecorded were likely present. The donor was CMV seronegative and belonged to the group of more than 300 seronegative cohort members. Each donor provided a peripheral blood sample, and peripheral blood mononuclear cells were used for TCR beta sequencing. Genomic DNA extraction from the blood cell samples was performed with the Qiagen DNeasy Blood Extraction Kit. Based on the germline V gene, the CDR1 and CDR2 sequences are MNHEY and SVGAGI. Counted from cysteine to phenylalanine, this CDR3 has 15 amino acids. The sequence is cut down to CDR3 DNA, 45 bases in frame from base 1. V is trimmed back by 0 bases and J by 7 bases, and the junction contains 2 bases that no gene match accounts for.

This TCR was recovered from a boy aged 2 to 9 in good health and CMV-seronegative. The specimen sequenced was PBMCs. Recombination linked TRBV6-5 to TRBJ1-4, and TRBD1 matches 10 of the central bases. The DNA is TGTGCCAGCAGTTACTCGACAGGGGGCCCTGAAAAACTGTTTTTT. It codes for CASSYSTGGPEKLFF.